The rows below give T cell receptor beta chains drawn from one sample of a study of CD8 T cells in Susac syndrome. One entry per CDR3 protein, called by TCRdb with MiXCR from the immunoSEQ multiplex PCR reads. The table has 150,000 to 200,000 distinct CDR3 sequences, around 94% seen once; the top ten hold 0.095% to 0.1%. The sample comprised CD4+ T cells from PBMCs. The source is a human donor with Susac syndrome. Each CDR3 is given without its conserved first and last residue. The order of the fields is J gene, V gene, CDR3 protein.

J gene: TRBJ2-7; V gene: TRBV9; CDR3 protein: ASSPLGQSDEQY
J gene: TRBJ2-1; V gene: TRBV7-2; CDR3 protein: ASSLGYYNEQF
J gene: TRBJ2-1; V gene: TRBV30; CDR3 protein: AWNQRLGSYNEQF
J gene: TRBJ2-5; V gene: TRBV10-3; CDR3 protein: ATGDHLPGTQY
J gene: TRBJ2-7; V gene: TRBV4-2; CDR3 protein: ASSQAAGSNEQY
J gene: TRBJ1-2; V gene: TRBV30; CDR3 protein: ASGQGYGYT
J gene: TRBJ2-1; V gene: TRBV5-4; CDR3 protein: ASSPSLAGGQNEQF
J gene: TRBJ2-7; V gene: TRBV28; CDR3 protein: ASSLPSDSILYEQY
J gene: TRBJ1-1; V gene: TRBV7-3; CDR3 protein: ASSLMGGDTEAF
J gene: TRBJ2-3; V gene: TRBV30; CDR3 protein: AWQGDFTDTQY
J gene: TRBJ2-5; V gene: TRBV7-2; CDR3 protein: ASSLVYGETQY
J gene: TRBJ2-4; V gene: TRBV7-2; CDR3 protein: ASSLLGQGAGNIQY
J gene: TRBJ2-1; V gene: TRBV5-1; CDR3 protein: ASSLGPDSYNEQF
J gene: TRBJ1-6; V gene: TRBV7-9; CDR3 protein: ASSPNNSPLH
J gene: TRBJ1-1; V gene: TRBV7-8; CDR3 protein: ASSLGGTGDTEAF
J gene: TRBJ1-3; V gene: TRBV29-1; CDR3 protein: SVSRALGQPGNTIY
J gene: TRBJ2-5; V gene: TRBV20-1; CDR3 protein: SATLGAGQETQY
J gene: TRBJ2-7; V gene: TRBV20-1; CDR3 protein: SAPHQGYEQY
J gene: TRBJ2-1; V gene: TRBV29-1; CDR3 protein: SAGTGGYNEQF
J gene: TRBJ2-5; V gene: TRBV12-3/TRBV12-4; CDR3 protein: ASRAPPAFGTQY
J gene: TRBJ1-2; V gene: TRBV12-3/TRBV12-4; CDR3 protein: ASSLDRPYGYT
J gene: TRBJ2-7; V gene: TRBV20-1; CDR3 protein: SAGTGTPSYEQY
J gene: TRBJ2-7; V gene: TRBV12-3/TRBV12-4; CDR3 protein: ASSFRTYEQY
J gene: TRBJ2-1; V gene: TRBV7-2; CDR3 protein: ASSSTSGRAAEQF
J gene: TRBJ2-7; V gene: TRBV20-1; CDR3 protein: SAAPGSSYEQY